This T cell receptor beta chain was recovered during a study of blood T cell repertoires in COVID-19. In the study overall: Specimens from acute and convalescent COVID-19 originated in the United States, Italy and Spain. The cDNA or gDNA used as material had been derived from T cells, B-cell-depleted T cells, or PBMCs.

Per the study methods: Reference gene primer amplification yielded estimated nucleated cell counts. The method was immunoSEQ multiplex PCR; TCRdb's version includes in-frame clones alone and lacks a portion of them. The DNA was the basis for D and trimming; V, J and clone size are from that table. The sample records about 280,000 clones, approximately 90% being singletons. This clone has only one observation. The specimen was peripheral blood. This TCR was recovered from a man aged 40-50 years with acute or convalescent COVID-19.

The CDR3 region is CASSLRGARVAFF. The CDR3 coding sequence is TGTGCCAGCAGTTTGCGGGGGGCGCGGGTTGCTTTCTTT. The chain has TRBV27 and TRBJ1-1; D perhaps matches TRBD1 (6 bases). The germline gives CDR1 MNHEY, CDR2 SMNVEV (reference sequence). This CDR3 is built from 13 residues. V lost 3 bases and J 11 bases, leaving 16 bases between the germline ends.